This TCR beta chain was found in a study of OX40 agonist ivuxolimab in advanced cancers. V trimming: 4 bases; J trimming: 1 base; junction bases outside the gene matches: 5. The CDR3 consists of 16 residues. Germline V gene data show CDR1 as SGHTA and CDR2 as FQGTGA. Method: immunoSEQ multiplex PCR; TCRdb's copy keeps in-frame clones and lacks some. The sample shows more than 60,000 clones, 75% to 90% of them seen only once. The sequences come from CD4+ or CD8+ T cells sorted from blood, collected in a trial of the OX40 agonist ivuxolimab. The V call is TRBV7-3, the J call TRBJ2-5; 11 nucleotides match TRBD2. This receptor was taken from an adult with an advanced solid tumor such as melanoma, head and neck, liver or kidney cancer. The CDR3 DNA follows: TGTGCCAGCAGCTCGGGGCTAGCGGGGGGCCAAGAGACCCAGTACTTC. Its translation is CASSSGLAGGQETQYF.